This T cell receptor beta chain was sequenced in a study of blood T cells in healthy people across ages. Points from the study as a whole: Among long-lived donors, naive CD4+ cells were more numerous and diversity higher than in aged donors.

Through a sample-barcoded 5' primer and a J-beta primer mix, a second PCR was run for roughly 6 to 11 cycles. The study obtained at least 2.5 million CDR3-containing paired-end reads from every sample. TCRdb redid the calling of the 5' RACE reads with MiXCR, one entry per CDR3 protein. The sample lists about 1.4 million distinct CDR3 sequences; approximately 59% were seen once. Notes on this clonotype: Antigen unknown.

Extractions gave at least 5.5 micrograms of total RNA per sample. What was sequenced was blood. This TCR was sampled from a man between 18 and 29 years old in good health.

The DNA of the CDR3 is TGTGCCAGCAGCCATCATGCCGAGCAGTACTTC. It encodes CASSHHAEQYF. The J gene is TRBJ2-5, the V gene TRBV3-1, with no clear D. Judging by the DNA end, TRBJ2-7 fits better; the J call may be wrong. Germline assignment: CDR1 LGHDT and CDR2 YNNKEL (reference sequence). The CDR3 spans 11 residues.